The clone carrying this T cell receptor beta chain was seen once. Its target is unknown. Some clones are missing from TCRdb's copy, which holds only in-frame ones; the method was immunoSEQ multiplex PCR. This sample yields approximately 100,000 clones, of which roughly 87% are seen a single time; 15% to 20% belongs to the top ten. Germline CDR1 LNHDA, CDR2 SQIVND (reference sequence). The CDR3 is made up of 14 amino acids. Trimming stripped 7 bases from V and 1 base from J, with 11 bases between. The sample is drawn from a study of T cell responses to AZD1222 COVID-19 vaccine. Study-wide results and caveats: Targets within unmutated variant regions were reportedly found for nearly half of spike-specific TCRs. Researchers report vaccine-associated CD4 TCRs spanning spike, with dominance at 160-218 and 743-854. Spike-specific TCR breadth and depth were elevated following two AZD1222 doses.

The chain joins TRBV19 to TRBJ1-3; D might be TRBD1 (6 bases). This sequence was found in an adult in good health. The source was peripheral blood, collected on day 0 of AZD1222 vaccination. CDR3 region: CASTQGGSGNTIYF. DNA for the CDR3: TGTGCCAGTACCCAAGGGGGGTCTGGAAACACCATATATTTT.